One and the same sample provided the 30 T cell receptor beta chains below, sequenced in a study of a mutant IDH1 vaccine in newly diagnosed glioma. The table came from immunoSEQ multiplex PCR; TCRdb's copy has only in-frame clones and leaves some out. The sample consists of tens of thousands of clones, 84% of them appearing once. Time point indicated: week 35, safety follow-up. Vaccinated patients received 300 ug of mutant IDH1 20-mer peptide per dose, with topical imiquimod. No antigens are known for them. This sample comprised PBMCs, obtained from a glioma patient whose treatment included an IDH1 peptide vaccine. The receptors were sampled from a man younger than 35 with glioma.

The chain is built from TRBV11-2 and TRBJ2-5; 11 bases align to TRBD2. CDR1 and CDR2 (germline): SGHAT, FQNNGV. This CDR3 is built from 15 residues. Trimming removed 1 base from V and 2 bases from J; junction bases left unmatched: 0. The CDR3 is CASSLGLAGQETQYF. As DNA, the CDR3 is TGTGCCAGCAGCTTAGGACTAGCGGGACAAGAGACCCAGTACTTC.

This clone was seen just once. The rearrangement links TRBV27 to TRBJ2-2; 12 bases match TRBD2. J lost 0 bases, V lost 5 bases, and 7 bases had no gene match. Germline assignment: CDR1 MNHEY and CDR2 SMNVEV (reference sequence). The CDR3 runs 18 residues. This chain's CDR3 is CASSQAGLAGSNTGELFF. CDR3 DNA: TGTGCCAGCAGTCAAGCGGGACTAGCGGGCTCGAACACCGGGGAGCTGTTTTTT.

The chain links TRBV7-8 to TRBJ1-6; D is unresolved. The CDR3 extends over 15 amino acids. V lost 4 bases and J lost 0, with 7 bases in between. CDR1 is SGHVS, CDR2 FQNEAQ, per germline. The CDR3 region has the DNA TGTGCCAGCAGCTCCAGGATCTCCTATAATTCACCCCTCCACTTT. As protein: CASSSRISYNSPLHF. The whole variable domain, filled in from reference TRBV7-8 and TRBJ1-6, reads GAGVSQSPRYKVAKRGQDVALRCDPISGHVSLFWYQQALGQGPEFLTYFQNEAQLDKSGLPSDRFFAERPEGSVSTLKIQRTQQEDSAVYLCASSSRISYNSPLHFGNGTRLTVT.

The chain joins TRBV2 to TRBJ1-1; 7 nucleotides agree with TRBD1. The CDR3 runs 14 residues. The V segment lost 6 bases and the J segment 1 base; nucleotides outside the gene matches: 5. The germline CDR1 and CDR2 sequences are SNHLY and FYNNEI. The CDR3 loop is CASRGTDRNTEAFF. CDR3 sequence (DNA): TGTGCCAGCAGAGGGACAGACCGGAACACTGAAGCTTTCTTT.

This clone was detected once. The rearrangement uses TRBV29-1 and TRBJ2-7; D might be TRBD1 or TRBD2, each matching 5 bases. Germline V gene data show CDR1 as SQVTM and CDR2 as ANQGSEA. Trimming took off 1 base at V and 4 bases at J, with 23 bases between the two ends. The CDR3 covers 17 residues. The CDR3 loop reads CSVEAHSGGSFGYEQYF. The CDR3 nucleotides read TGCAGCGTTGAAGCCCACTCTGGGGGTAGTTTTGGATACGAGCAGTACTTC.

This clone was counted between two and nine times. V usage is TRBV4-3 and J usage is TRBJ2-2, with D possibly matching TRBD2 (7 bases). This CDR3 region has 16 residues. Looked up from germline, CDR1 is LGHNA and CDR2 is YSLEER. V lost 5 bases and J lost 4, with 17 bases in between. The CDR3 loop reads CASSIKNGGRTGELFF. The CDR3 bases are TGCGCCAGCAGCATAAAGAACGGGGGGCGCACCGGGGAGCTGTTTTTT.

The chain has TRBV30 and TRBJ1-5, with 8 bases identical to TRBD1. CDR3 size: 17 residues. Germline values: CDR1 GTSNPN, CDR2 SVGIG (reference sequence). V trimming: 0 bases; J trimming: 4 bases; junction bases outside the gene matches: 11. This chain's CDR3 is CAWSVLHLDRVNQPQHF. The CDR3 region has the DNA TGTGCCTGGAGTGTACTACACCTGGACAGGGTGAATCAGCCCCAGCATTTT. The full variable domain, its missing parts supplied by reference TRBV30 and TRBJ1-5, is SQTIHQWPATLVQPVGSPLSLECTVEGTSNPNLYWYRQAAGRGLQLLFYSVGIGQISSEVPQNLSASRPQDRQFILSSKKLLLSDSGFYLCAWSVLHLDRVNQPQHFGDGTRLSIL.

V is TRBV4-3 and J is TRBJ1-5, with a weak D call TRBD1 (5 bases). CDR3 length: 13 residues. The germline V and J ends were trimmed by 3 bases and 6 bases, with 9 bases remaining between them. The germline V gene encodes CDR1 LGHNA and CDR2 YSLEER. CDR3 bases: TGCGCCAGCAGCCAGAATAGGGGTCAGCCCCAGCATTTT. Its translation is CASSQNRGQPQHF.

The chain uses TRBV11-2 and TRBJ2-2; D call uncertain. CDR3 length: 16 amino acids. The germline CDR1 and CDR2 sequences are SGHAT and FQNNGV. V shed 1 base and J shed 2 bases, with 11 bases lying between them. In DNA form, the CDR3 reads TGTGCCAGCAGCTTAGTCGGGCGGCGAAACACCGGGGAGCTGTTTTTT. Translating it yields CASSLVGRRNTGELFF.

The gene calls are TRBV7-2 and TRBJ2-5; 8 positions agree with TRBD2. This CDR3 is 15 amino acids long. The germline V gene encodes CDR1 SGHTA and CDR2 FQGNSA. V shed 1 base and J 5 bases; nucleotides not matched to a gene: 6. The CDR3 spells CASSLVTGGPETQYF. The CDR3 DNA is TGTGCCAGCAGCTTAGTCACGGGAGGGCCGGAGACCCAGTACTTC.

V is TRBV11-2 and J is TRBJ2-7; 10 bases are shared with TRBD2. This CDR3 comprises 16 residues. Trimming at V came to 1 base and at J to 4 bases, leaving 7 bases not matched to a gene. CDR1 and CDR2 from the germline V gene are SGHAT and FQNNGV. The CDR3: CASSLGPGTSVYEQYF. The DNA of the CDR3 is TGTGCCAGCAGCTTAGGGCCCGGGACTAGCGTGTACGAGCAGTACTTC.

The chain recombines TRBV5-6 with TRBJ2-2; D possibly uses TRBD1 or TRBD2 (5 bases each). In germline, CDR1 is SGHDT, CDR2 YYEEEE. CDR3 length: 14 amino acids. V was cut by 3 bases and J by 6 bases, with 12 bases left in between. This CDR3 reads CASSWGSGAGELFF. In nucleotides, the CDR3 is TGTGCCAGCAGCTGGGGGTCTGGGGCCGGGGAGCTGTTTTTT.

The CDR3 region has the DNA TGTGCCAGCAGTTTATTCGGCCCTCAACCCAGGGGCAATCAGCCCCAGCATTTT. Its protein is CASSLFGPQPRGNQPQHF. The genes are TRBV28 and TRBJ1-5; D possibly corresponds to TRBD1 (5 bases). This CDR3 has 18 residues. V shed 1 base and J shed 2 bases, with 18 bases lying between them. CDR1 is MDHEN and CDR2 is SYDVKM in the germline V gene.

The rearrangement joins TRBV6-6 to TRBJ1-3, with D possibly being TRBD1 (5 bases). This CDR3 is 14 amino acids long. Trimming removed 3 bases at V and 1 base at J, with 7 bases between. Per the germline V gene, CDR1 is MNHNY and CDR2 is SVGAGI (reference sequence). Written as DNA, the CDR3 is TGTGCCAGCAGTTATCCAGGGTCTGGAAACACCATATATTTT. This gives the protein CASSYPGSGNTIYF.

The chain employs TRBV5-1 and TRBJ2-7; tentative D call: TRBD2 (5 bases). V shed 7 bases and J shed 2 bases, with 16 bases lying between them. The CDR3 covers 14 residues. Germline loops: CDR1 SGHRS, CDR2 YFSETQ. The CDR3, as DNA: TGCGCCAGCTCTTCCGGGATTATAACCTACGAGCAGTACTTC. Translation: CASSSGIITYEQYF.

The V and J genes are TRBV27 and TRBJ2-1, with D perhaps given as TRBD1 or TRBD2 (6 bases each). The germline gives CDR1 MNHEY, CDR2 SMNVEV (reference sequence). CDR3 size: 16 residues. Trimming removed 7 bases from V and 4 bases from J, with 20 bases in between. The chain's CDR3 is CASTRWGALLYNEQFF. Written as DNA, the CDR3 is TGTGCCAGCACGCGATGGGGGGCCCTGTTGTACAATGAGCAGTTCTTC.

The chain links TRBV6-1 to TRBJ2-3, with D perhaps matching TRBD1 or TRBD2 (5 bases each). This CDR3 contains 17 residues. Germline lookup yields CDR1 MNHNS and CDR2 SASEGT. Trimming took 3 bases from V and 1 from J, leaving 17 bases between them. The CDR3 DNA reads as TGTGCCAGCAGTGATAGCTCGGGGCACGCGGGCACAGATACGCAGTATTTT. Amino acid sequence: CASSDSSGHAGTDTQYF.

This clone was seen only once. This chain uses TRBV7-2 with TRBJ2-7; TRBD2 might be the D (6 bases). The V gene's germline CDR1 is SGHTA and CDR2 FQGNSA. The CDR3 runs to 13 residues. V was trimmed by 8 bases and J by 0 bases, leaving 11 bases between them. The CDR3 here is CASGRTFSYEQYF. CDR3 bases: TGTGCCAGCGGGAGGACCTTCTCCTACGAGCAGTACTTC. The complete variable domain, with remaining parts taken from reference TRBV7-2 and TRBJ2-7, reads GAGVSQSPSNKVTEKGKDVELRCDPISGHTALYWYRQSLGQGLEFLIYFQGNSAPDKSGLPSDRFSAERTGGSVSTLTIQRTQQEDSAVYLCASGRTFSYEQYFGPGTRLTVT.

This clone was counted once. The chain employs TRBV6-5 and TRBJ2-1; 8 bases line up with TRBD1. CDR1 MNHEY and CDR2 SVGAGI come from the germline V gene. V gave up 8 bases and J gave up 9 bases; unmatched junction bases: 9. CDR3 length equals 13 residues. CDR3 residues: CASSTGDRSEQFF. CDR3 bases: TGTGCCAGCTCGACAGGGGATCGGTCTGAGCAGTTCTTC.

V and J are TRBV4-2 and TRBJ2-1, with D unresolved. This CDR3 comprises 17 residues. Trimming shortened V by 2 bases and J by 0 bases, and 14 bases separated the two germline ends. From germline, CDR1 is LGHNA and CDR2 YNFKEQ. Here the CDR3 DNA reads TGTGCCAGCAGCCAATCCTTCCCGGGCAGCTCCTACAATGAGCAGTTCTTC. Residues: CASSQSFPGSSYNEQFF.

V and J are TRBV18 and TRBJ2-5; 7 nucleotides match TRBD2. Germline CDR1 and CDR2: KGHSH and LQKENI. There are 16 residues in the CDR3. V lost 1 base, J lost 3 bases, and 8 bases stayed unmatched. In DNA form, the CDR3 reads TGTGCCAGCTCACCACTGCAAGCGGGGCTTGAAGAGACCCAGTACTTC. It translates to CASSPLQAGLEETQYF.

The chain links TRBV4-1 to TRBJ2-3; 7 bases agree with TRBD2. This CDR3 contains 18 residues. J gave up 2 bases and V 4 bases, and 15 bases lay outside the gene matches. In germline, CDR1 is MGHRA, CDR2 YSYEKL. CDR3 DNA: TGCGCCAGCAGCCGAACAGAGGGAGGGACGATTTTCACAGATACGCAGTATTTT. Protein: CASSRTEGGTIFTDTQYF.

This chain connects TRBV5-6 to TRBJ1-1; the match to TRBD1 covers 7 bases. The V segment lost 0 bases and the J segment 13 bases; nucleotides outside the gene matches: 6. This CDR3 region has 12 residues. Germline lookup yields CDR1 SGHDT and CDR2 YYEEEE. The CDR3 coding sequence is TGTGCCAGCAGCTTGGGAGACAGGGAGGTTTTCTTT. Amino acids: CASSLGDREVFF.

The rearrangement uses TRBV27 and TRBJ1-2, with D unresolved. This CDR3 spans 13 amino acids. Germline CDR1 and CDR2: MNHEY and SMNVEV (reference sequence). Trimming took off 3 bases at V and 3 bases at J, with 8 bases between the two ends. The CDR3 is CASSLAGDYGYTF. The CDR3 DNA sequence: TGTGCCAGCAGTTTGGCGGGAGACTATGGCTACACCTTC.

This rearrangement joins TRBV28 to TRBJ2-7, with D possibly being TRBD2 (6 bases). The V end was cut by 6 bases, the J end by 0 bases, with 18 bases between. Per the germline V gene, CDR1 is MDHEN and CDR2 is SYDVKM. This CDR3 spans 16 amino acids. CDR3 DNA sequence: TGTGCCAGCAGCTTCCATGCCGGGACTGGCTCCTACGAGCAGTACTTC. Its translation is CASSFHAGTGSYEQYF.

V and J are TRBV9 and TRBJ2-7; maybe TRBD2 (5 bases). The CDR3 runs to 15 residues. V lost 5 bases to trimming and J lost 0 bases, with 15 bases between them. Germline CDR1 SGDLS, CDR2 YYNGEE. The CDR3 here is CASSKKGGSSYEQYF. CDR3 coding DNA: TGTGCCAGCAGTAAGAAAGGTGGGAGCTCCTACGAGCAGTACTTC.

The V and J genes are TRBV4-3 and TRBJ2-7; D tentatively fits TRBD1 or TRBD2 (5 bases each). V was pared by 1 base and J by 6 bases, with 10 bases between. From germline, CDR1 is LGHNA and CDR2 YSLEER. This CDR3 is 13 amino acids long. DNA for the CDR3: TGCGCCAGCAGCCAAGTGGGGGTGGCCGAGCAGTACTTC. Amino acids: CASSQVGVAEQYF.

The V call is TRBV7-8, the J call TRBJ1-5; D is perhaps TRBD1 (6 bases). Looked up from germline, CDR1 is SGHVS and CDR2 is FQNEAQ. The CDR3 totals 14 residues. The V end lost 5 bases, the J end lost 2 bases, and 10 bases lay between the germline ends. The CDR3 is CASSPSGGNQPQHF. The CDR3 DNA is TGTGCCAGCAGCCCGTCAGGGGGCAATCAGCCCCAGCATTTT.

The chain combines TRBV5-6 with TRBJ2-2, with 11 bases that match TRBD2. CDR3 length equals 15 residues. Trimming cost V 5 bases and J 5 bases; bases outside gene matches: 5. From germline, CDR1 is SGHDT and CDR2 YYEEEE. DNA for the CDR3: TGTGCCAGCAGTCAGGTAGCGGGAGGGACCGGGGAGCTGTTTTTT. Translating gives CASSQVAGGTGELFF.

V and J are TRBV7-9 and TRBJ1-1; D is possibly TRBD1 (6 bases). Trimming took 5 bases from V and 1 from J, leaving 17 bases between them. The CDR3 has 16 residues. Germline lookup yields CDR1 SEHNR and CDR2 FQNEAQ (reference sequence). The CDR3 nucleotides are TGTGCCAGCAGCCTAAGGGGGACTTCAAAGAACACTGAAGCTTTCTTT. Translation gives CASSLRGTSKNTEAFF.